The 21 T cell receptor beta chains reported below all come from one sample, sequenced in a study of regulatory T cells in long-lasting Graves disease. Stated time point: persistent/refractory GD, antithyroid drugs over 5 years with positive TRAb. PBMC-extracted RNA yielded the TCR library. The authors built TCR beta libraries using iRepertoire HTBI primers and Arm-PCR of CDR3 regions. TCRdb reprocessed the multiplex PCR reads with MiXCR, giving one entry per CDR3 protein. This table holds some 370,000 distinct CDR3 sequences, less than 25% found once. Here the sequenced sample was peripheral blood mononuclear cells (PBMCs), taken when the disease was refractory, from a patient treated with antithyroid drugs. Source of these receptors: a female donor with Graves disease.

This clonotype was seen ten or more times. The rearrangement uses TRBV7-2 and TRBJ2-7, with TRBD2 identical over 12 bases. CDR1 and CDR2 (germline): SGHTA, FQGNSA. The V segment lost 2 bases and the J segment 4 bases; nucleotides outside the gene matches: 9. This CDR3 is built from 17 residues. The DNA of the CDR3 is TGTGCCAGCAGCTTAAGTGGACTAGCGGGACTGGTATACGAGCAGTACTTC. It specifies CASSLSGLAGLVYEQYF. The whole variable domain, remainder taken from reference TRBV7-2 and TRBJ2-7, is GAGVSQSPSNKVTEKGKDVELRCDPISGHTALYWYRQSLGQGLEFLIYFQGNSAPDKSGLPSDRFSAERTGGSVSTLTIQRTQQEDSAVYLCASSLSGLAGLVYEQYFGPGTRLTVT.

This clonotype showed up many times. The rearrangement uses TRBV6-5 and TRBJ1-1; 7 positions match TRBD1. V was clipped by 0 bases and J by 8 bases; unmatched bases: 6. This CDR3 has 14 residues. CDR1 is MNHEY, CDR2 SVGAGI, per germline. CDR3 DNA sequence: TGTGCCAGCAGTTACTCGAACAAACAGGGGGAAGCTTTCTTT. It is translated as CASSYSNKQGEAFF.

The chain combines TRBV6-2 or TRBV6-3 with TRBJ2-2, with D possibly TRBD2 on 5 matching bases. Germline values: CDR1 MNHEY, CDR2 SVGEGT. Deletions cut 5 bases from V and 9 bases from J, with 16 bases between. The CDR3 loop spans 14 amino acids. Here the CDR3 reads CASSPRGSERELFF. The CDR3 DNA follows: TGTGCCAGCAGTCCTCGGGGTAGCGAAAGGGAGCTGTTTTTT.

This clonotype was found a few times. The chain couples TRBV5-1 to TRBJ1-6; TRBD1 agrees at 7 bases. V lost 2 bases and J lost 1; bases outside the gene matches: 6. CDR1 is SGHRS, CDR2 YFSETQ, per germline. The CDR3 is 17 residues long. CDR3 in amino acids: CASSFRTGDSYNSPLHF. As DNA, the CDR3 is TGCGCCAGCAGCTTTCGAACAGGGGATTCCTATAATTCACCCCTCCACTTT.

This chain uses TRBV3-1 with TRBJ1-6; no reliable D call. Germline V CDR1 and CDR2: LGHDT, YNNKEL (reference sequence). This CDR3 region has 14 residues. With 0 bases removed from V and 9 bases from J, the gap between germline ends came to 9 bases. The CDR3 region is CASSQDSVGSPLHF. The CDR3 nucleotides are TGTGCCAGCAGCCAAGATTCGGTGGGTTCACCCCTCCACTTT.

In its sample, this clonotype was seen many times. The chain has TRBV27 and TRBJ1-2, with D unresolved. This CDR3 comprises 14 residues. V gave up 0 bases and J gave up 5 bases, with 10 bases separating them. Germline-derived CDR1 and CDR2 are MNHEY and SMNVEV (reference sequence). The CDR3 spells CASSLSGGIYGYTF. CDR3 DNA: TGTGCCAGCAGTTTATCAGGAGGGATTTATGGCTACACCTTC.

Concerning this clonotype itself: A much larger clone differs from this one at a single base, so this may be a read error. The rearrangement links TRBV7-3 to TRBJ2-1; 8 nucleotides match TRBD1. J lost 11 bases, V lost 1 base, and 10 bases had no gene match. CDR1 and CDR2 from the germline V gene are SGHTA and FQGTGA. This CDR3 has 15 amino acids. CDR3 region: CASSLNQGARNKQFF. CDR3 bases: TGTGCCAGCAGCTTAAACCAGGGGGCAAGGAATAAGCAGTTCTTC.

This sequence joins TRBV7-9 and TRBJ1-2, with D hard to call. There are 15 residues in the CDR3. Per the germline V gene, CDR1 is SEHNR and CDR2 is FQNEAQ (reference sequence). Trimming cost V 3 bases and J 7 bases, with 18 bases left between them. The CDR3 nucleotides are TGTGCCAGCAGCTTTGCGTCGACCCTTCGGGGTGGCTACACCTTC. Amino acid sequence: CASSFASTLRGGYTF.

The chain recombines TRBV12-3 or TRBV12-4 with TRBJ1-1; D gene unclear. The CDR3 totals 15 residues. V was trimmed by 6 bases and J by 3 bases, leaving 17 bases between them. For the CDR3, the DNA is TGTGCCAGCAGCCTTTCCAGGAATTTGGACACTGAAGCTTTCTTT. It codes for CASSLSRNLDTEAFF.

This chain links TRBV20-1 with TRBJ2-7; 8 bases line up with TRBD2. The CDR3 is made up of 13 amino acids. V trimming: 4 bases; J trimming: 7 bases; junction bases outside the gene matches: 9. Germline values: CDR1 DFQATT, CDR2 SNEGSKA (reference sequence). The CDR3 loop is CSAMLVVAGEQYF. The CDR3 DNA follows: TGCAGTGCTATGTTGGTTGTAGCGGGGGAGCAGTACTTC.

This clonotype has a count of ten or more. This sequence joins TRBV10-3 and TRBJ2-7; TRBD2 matches 7 bases. The CDR3 covers 14 residues. Germline loops: CDR1 ENHRY, CDR2 SYGVKD. V dropped 9 bases and J dropped 2; count of bases not matched to a gene: 10. CDR3 amino acids: CAIVQGAGAYEQYF. The DNA of the CDR3 is TGTGCCATTGTACAAGGGGCGGGAGCCTACGAGCAGTACTTC.

The genes are TRBV20-1 and TRBJ2-7; TRBD1 might be the D (8 bases). Germline V gives CDR1 DFQATT, CDR2 SNEGSKA (reference sequence). The CDR3 sequence is 12 residues long. Trimming cost V 7 bases and J 7 bases, with 17 bases left between them. The CDR3 region has the DNA TGCAGTGGAAACAGGGGGGGGCCGGAGCAGTACTTC. Encoded protein: CSGNRGGPEQYF.

There are many counts of this clonotype. The chain recombines TRBV2 with TRBJ2-7; D remains unclear. Germline values: CDR1 SNHLY, CDR2 FYNNEI. The CDR3 runs to 10 residues. V gave up 6 bases and J gave up 4 bases, with 4 bases separating them. CDR3 coding DNA: TGTGCCAGCAGCTTGTACGAGCAGTACTTC. Translating it yields CASSLYEQYF.

V and J are TRBV24-1 and TRBJ1-2, with 8 bases aligning to TRBD1. Germline CDR1 KGHDR, CDR2 SFDVKD. The length of the CDR3 is 15 residues. V lost 0 bases and J lost 2; bases outside the gene matches: 1. In nucleotides, the CDR3 is TGTGCCACCAGTGATTTGACAGGGGGGAACTATGGCTACACCTTC. It codes for CATSDLTGGNYGYTF.

This clonotype appeared a few times. This rearrangement joins TRBV10-3 to TRBJ1-1, with 8 bases identical to TRBD1. In germline, CDR1 is ENHRY, CDR2 SYGVKD. There are 16 residues in the CDR3. V gave up 5 bases and J gave up 3 bases; unmatched junction bases: 11. The CDR3 DNA reads as TGTGCCATCAGTCCACAGGGGGTTGGGGCGGACACTGAAGCTTTCTTT. It translates to CAISPQGVGADTEAFF.

In this sample, this clonotype turned up a few times. V is TRBV7-2 and J is TRBJ1-3; possibly TRBD1 for D (5 bases). The CDR3 runs to 16 residues. V lost 5 bases to trimming and J lost 3 bases, with 17 bases between them. Germline V CDR1 and CDR2: SGHTA, FQGNSA. The CDR3 spells CASSPFPRGSGNTIYF. The DNA for the CDR3 is TGTGCCAGCAGCCCTTTTCCCCGGGGGAGTGGAAACACCATATATTTT.

In its sample, this clonotype was seen many times. The chain uses TRBV12-3 or TRBV12-4 and TRBJ1-2, with 10 bases aligning to TRBD1. There are 17 residues in the CDR3. The junction had 16 bases not matched to a gene; V was cut back by 4 bases and J by 8 bases. The CDR3: CASSSNLGTGARGGYTF. The CDR3, as DNA: TGTGCCAGCAGTTCGAATTTGGGGACAGGGGCACGGGGAGGCTACACCTTC.

A few counts support this clonotype. The chain links TRBV3-1 to TRBJ2-7; D uncertain. The CDR3 consists of 18 residues. Germline V gene sequence: CDR1 LGHDT, CDR2 YNNKEL (reference sequence). The ends were cut back, 4 bases at V and 2 bases at J, with 24 bases in the middle. The CDR3 loop is CASSPSPFSRSPTYEQYF. CDR3 nucleotides: TGTGCCAGCAGCCCTTCCCCCTTCTCACGGAGCCCTACCTACGAGCAGTACTTC.

This clonotype came up many times. The chain carries TRBV12-3 or TRBV12-4 and TRBJ1-6; a possible D gene is TRBD1 (5 bases). There are 14 residues in the CDR3. V gave up 3 bases and J gave up 10 bases, with 13 bases separating them. The CDR3 DNA is TGTGCCAGCAGTTTCCAGGGTAAACGGTCACCCCTCCACTTT. Protein sequence: CASSFQGKRSPLHF.

The chain has TRBV4-1 and TRBJ2-5, with TRBD2 identical over 11 bases. This CDR3 contains 21 residues. J was trimmed by 3 bases and V by 0 bases; bases with no gene match: 18. Germline V gene data show CDR1 as MGHRA and CDR2 as YSYEKL. The CDR3, as DNA: TGCGCCAGCAGCCAAGACGGGCCCGGCGTCACTAGCGGGAGTAGTGAAGAGACCCAGTACTTC. Amino acids: CASSQDGPGVTSGSSEETQYF.

This clonotype was observed a handful of times. The chain joins TRBV6-2 or TRBV6-3 to TRBJ1-1; no clear D gene. V was shortened by 8 bases and J by 2 bases, with 12 bases between the two germline ends. This CDR3 is built from 13 residues. Germline-derived CDR1 and CDR2 are MNHEY and SVGEGT. The DNA for the CDR3 is TGTGCCAGCTGTATGTGGAGAAACACTGAAGCTTTCTTT. Protein sequence: CASCMWRNTEAFF.